The rows below give T cell receptor beta chains drawn from one sample of a study of T cell responses to AZD1222 COVID-19 vaccine. This table comes from immunoSEQ multiplex PCR, and its TCRdb copy is limited to in-frame clones, with some not included. The repertoire holds around 150,000 clones, around 88% seen once, with approximately 3.1% in the top ten. Sequenced material: peripheral blood, taken on day 0 of MenACWY control vaccination. The receptors here all came from an adult in good health. Both conserved end residues are part of each CDR3. The D gene is left open where the match is weak. Only some rows state a clone size, as once, few, many or a class for expanded clones.

V: TRBV4-3
J: TRBJ1-3
size: .
D: .
DNA: TGCGCCAGCAGCCAATCCGTGGCAGGGTCTGGAAACACCATATATTTT
CDR3: CASSQSVAGSGNTIYF

V: TRBV6-2/TRBV6-3
J: TRBJ2-1
size: .
D: TRBD2
DNA: TGTGCCAGCAGTGGACTAGCGGGAGGCACTAGCTCCTACAATGAGCAGTTCTTC
CDR3: CASSGLAGGTSSYNEQFF

V: TRBV4-2
J: TRBJ1-1
size: .
D: .
DNA: TGTGCCAGCAGCCAAGATATAGTGAACACTGAAGCTTTCTTT
CDR3: CASSQDIVNTEAFF

V: TRBV28
J: TRBJ1-4
size: .
D: .
DNA: TGTGCCAGCACGGAGGCTAGTCCCAATGAAAAACTGTTTTTT
CDR3: CASTEASPNEKLFF

V: TRBV11-2
J: TRBJ1-1
size: .
D: .
DNA: TGTGCCAGCAGCTTAGTATCGGTGGAAGCTTTCTTT
CDR3: CASSLVSVEAFF

V: TRBV11-2
J: TRBJ2-2
size: once
D: .
DNA: TGTGCCAGCAGTAAGACGAACACCGGGGAGCTGTTTTTT
CDR3: CASSKTNTGELFF

V: TRBV18
J: TRBJ2-7
size: .
D: .
DNA: TGTGCCAGCTCACCCGGGGTCTCCTACGAGCAGTACTTC
CDR3: CASSPGVSYEQYF

V: TRBV21-1
J: TRBJ2-7
size: .
D: .
DNA: TGTGCCAGCAGCAATGGCAGCTCCCTATACGAGCAGTACTTC
CDR3: CASSNGSSLYEQYF

V: TRBV5-8
J: TRBJ2-7
size: .
D: .
DNA: TGTGCCAGCAGCTGGGAATATTCCTACGAGCAGTACTTC
CDR3: CASSWEYSYEQYF

V: TRBV5-6
J: TRBJ1-2
size: .
D: .
DNA: TGTGCCAGCAGCTTGCCGGGTGTCCTCTATGGCTACACCTTC
CDR3: CASSLPGVLYGYTF

V: TRBV7-9
J: TRBJ2-2
size: .
D: .
DNA: TGTGCCAGCAGTCCTCGGGACGCCTCGAACACCGGGGAGCTGTTTTTT
CDR3: CASSPRDASNTGELFF

V: TRBV18
J: TRBJ1-1
size: .
D: .
DNA: TGTGCCAGCTCACCACAGGGCTCTGAAGCTTTCTTT
CDR3: CASSPQGSEAFF

V: TRBV7-8
J: TRBJ1-1
size: .
D: .
DNA: TGTGCCAGCAGCCCTCATGCGGGGAACACTGAAGCTTTCTTT
CDR3: CASSPHAGNTEAFF

V: TRBV7-9
J: TRBJ2-3
size: .
D: .
DNA: TGTGCCAGCACCCCGGGGAGGCGAAGCACAGATACGCAGTATTTT
CDR3: CASTPGRRSTDTQYF

V: TRBV20-1
J: TRBJ2-4
size: .
D: TRBD1
DNA: TGCAGTGCTCTCAGGGGGCAGTCATACTACTTC
CDR3: CSALRGQSYYF

V: TRBV7-9
J: TRBJ1-1
size: once
D: .
DNA: TGTGCCAGCAGCTTAGAAGGCGGGGAGAACACTGAAGCTTTCTTT
CDR3: CASSLEGGENTEAFF

V: TRBV6-6
J: TRBJ1-1
size: .
D: .
DNA: TGTGCCAGCAGGGGGGAGACAGCTGAAGCTTTCTTT
CDR3: CASRGETAEAFF

V: TRBV10-3
J: TRBJ1-2
size: .
D: .
DNA: TGTGCCATCAGTGAACAACGAGCTAACTATGGCTACACCTTC
CDR3: CAISEQRANYGYTF

V: TRBV2
J: TRBJ2-7
size: .
D: .
DNA: TGTGCCAGCACCCGCGGGCGGGGCGAGCAGTACTTC
CDR3: CASTRGRGEQYF

V: TRBV6-1
J: TRBJ2-6
size: .
D: .
DNA: TGTGCCAGCAGTGAAGCCCCGGCCGGGGCCAACGTCCTGACTTTC
CDR3: CASSEAPAGANVLTF

V: TRBV29-1
J: TRBJ1-1
size: .
D: .
DNA: TGCAGCGTTGTGTTGATTTCTACCCTGAACACTGAAGCTTTCTTT
CDR3: CSVVLISTLNTEAFF

V: TRBV2
J: TRBJ1-1
size: few
D: .
DNA: TGTGCCAGCAGTCTAGTGGGGGAAATCACTGAAGCTTTCTTT
CDR3: CASSLVGEITEAFF

V: TRBV3-1/TRBV3-2
J: TRBJ1-3
size: .
D: TRBD1
DNA: TGTGCCAGCAGCCAGGACAGGGCTAGAGGAAACACCATATATTTT
CDR3: CASSQDRARGNTIYF

V: TRBV19
J: TRBJ2-2
size: .
D: TRBD1
DNA: TGTGCCAGTAGAGTTCCCGGGACAGGGAACGTCGGGGAGCTGTTTTTT
CDR3: CASRVPGTGNVGELFF

V: TRBV6-2/TRBV6-3
J: TRBJ2-7
size: .
D: TRBD2
DNA: TGTGCCAGCAGTTACGGCCTAGCGGGGGTAAAGTACGAGCAGTACTTC
CDR3: CASSYGLAGVKYEQYF

V: TRBV19
J: TRBJ1-6
size: .
D: .
DNA: TGTGCCAGTAGTATAGGGGCGGATGATCCTCGGGGCCTCCACTTT
CDR3: CASSIGADDPRGLHF

V: TRBV27
J: TRBJ1-4
size: few
D: .
DNA: TGTGCCAGCAGCAGGACAGCAACTAATGAAAAACTGTTTTTT
CDR3: CASSRTATNEKLFF

V: TRBV27
J: TRBJ1-1
size: .
D: .
DNA: TGTGCCAGCAGTTTATCCATGCGGGGGCGAGGCACTGAAGCTTTCTTT
CDR3: CASSLSMRGRGTEAFF

V: TRBV7-8
J: TRBJ2-5
size: .
D: .
DNA: TGTGCCAGCAGTCGAGGGGAGACCCAGTACTTC
CDR3: CASSRGETQYF

V: TRBV27
J: TRBJ1-1
size: few
D: .
DNA: TGTGCCAGCAGTTTCAAACCGGGACAAGACACTGAAGCTTTCTTT
CDR3: CASSFKPGQDTEAFF

V: TRBV29-1
J: TRBJ2-1
size: .
D: .
DNA: TGCAGCGTTGAAAAAGGGGCAGGTCTCAATGAGCAGTTCTTC
CDR3: CSVEKGAGLNEQFF

V: TRBV5-1
J: TRBJ2-2
size: .
D: TRBD2
DNA: TGCGCCAGCAGCCGCAGGCTAGCGGCAAACATCGTTTCGAACACCGGGGAGCTGTTTTTT
CDR3: CASSRRLAANIVSNTGELFF

V: TRBV24-1
J: TRBJ1-2
size: .
D: .
DNA: TGTGCCACCGGGAAGGGGAGTTTTCCCTATGGCTACACCTTC
CDR3: CATGKGSFPYGYTF

V: TRBV6-6
J: TRBJ1-6
size: .
D: .
DNA: TGTGCCAGCCGACGAACAGCCTTAGAGAGTAATTCACCCCTCCACTTT
CDR3: CASRRTALESNSPLHF

V: TRBV15
J: TRBJ2-1
size: .
D: .
DNA: TGTGCCACCAGCAGAGATCGGGGCTACAATGAGCAGTTCTTC
CDR3: CATSRDRGYNEQFF

V: TRBV4-1
J: TRBJ1-2
size: .
D: .
DNA: TGCGCCAGCAGTAGGCAGGGAGCTAACTATGGCTACACCTTC
CDR3: CASSRQGANYGYTF

V: TRBV6-5
J: TRBJ2-3
size: .
D: .
DNA: TGTGCCAGCAGTTCCAAGGGACGTAGTACAGATACGCAGTATTTT
CDR3: CASSSKGRSTDTQYF

V: TRBV7-9
J: TRBJ1-2
size: .
D: TRBD1
DNA: TGTGCCAGCAGCTACGGACAGGGCCTCGCGGGATTCTATGGCTACACCTTC
CDR3: CASSYGQGLAGFYGYTF

V: TRBV27
J: TRBJ2-7
size: .
D: TRBD1
DNA: TGTGCCAGCAGTCGGGTCTCGACAGGGAACCCCTACGAGCAGTACTTC
CDR3: CASSRVSTGNPYEQYF

V: TRBV30
J: TRBJ2-6
size: few
D: .
DNA: TGTGCCTGGGACAGCTCTGGGGCCAACGTCCTGACTTTC
CDR3: CAWDSSGANVLTF

V: TRBV18
J: TRBJ2-7
size: .
D: .
DNA: TGTGCCAGCTCACCTGAAACGCAGACCCCAGAGCAGTACTTC
CDR3: CASSPETQTPEQYF